The rows below give T cell receptor beta chains drawn from one sample of a study of cytomegalovirus exposure and HLA in healthy donors. Assay used: immunoSEQ multiplex PCR; TCRdb lists only in-frame clones, some missing. The sample has about 150,000 clones, roughly 80% seen once. Sequenced sample: PBMCs. The receptors originated from a middle-aged woman in good health and CMV-seronegative. Both conserved end residues are part of each CDR3. Each record gives: J gene, V gene, clone size, D gene, CDR3 DNA, CDR3 protein. The D gene is left open where the match is weak. The size entry is marked missing in some rows and otherwise reads once, few, many or a size class.

TRBJ2-5 | TRBV5-1 | - | - | TGCGCCAGCAGCTTGGGACGGACAGTGGGATTTGAGACCCAGTACTTC | CASSLGRTVGFETQYF
TRBJ2-3 | TRBV10-2 | - | TRBD2 | TGCGCCAGCAGTGAGCGTCTAGCGGGAGTGTATAATCCAGATACGCAGTATTTT | CASSERLAGVYNPDTQYF
TRBJ2-3 | TRBV5-1 | few | - | TGCGCCAGCAGCTTACGCCCAGGGGATACGCAGTATTTT | CASSLRPGDTQYF
TRBJ2-7 | TRBV28 | - | TRBD1 | TGTGCCAGCACCTTGGGGGGACAGGGGAACGAGCAGTACTTC | CASTLGGQGNEQYF
TRBJ1-2 | TRBV29-1 | - | TRBD1 | TGCAGCGTAGCAGGGGGCCCCTATGGCTACACCTTC | CSVAGGPYGYTF
TRBJ2-5 | TRBV7-7 | - | TRBD2 | TGTGCTAGCAGCTGGGGGAGGGGAGAGGAGACCCAGTACTTC | CASSWGRGEETQYF
TRBJ1-1 | TRBV5-1 | few | - | TGCGCCAGCAGCTTGGCAGGGGATATCGAAGCTTTCTTT | CASSLAGDIEAFF
TRBJ1-2 | TRBV6-5 | - | - | TGTGCCAGCACTTATGCCCAGGGATTCACCAACTATGGCTACACCTTC | CASTYAQGFTNYGYTF
TRBJ2-2 | TRBV5-4 | - | TRBD1 | TGTGCCAGCAGCAGGGGACAGTACACCGGGGAGCTGTTTTTT | CASSRGQYTGELFF
TRBJ1-1 | TRBV6-6 | - | - | TGTGCCAGCAGTACCCCGGTCAAGAACACTGAAGCTTTCTTT | CASSTPVKNTEAFF
TRBJ1-3 | TRBV28 | - | - | TGTGCCAGTCGATGGAGCTCTGGAAACACCATATATTTT | CASRWSSGNTIYF
TRBJ1-2 | TRBV7-9 | - | TRBD1 | TGTGCCAGCAGCTTAGGGCAGGGGGCCGGCGGCTACACCTTC | CASSLGQGAGGYTF
TRBJ1-2 | TRBV6-1 | - | - | TGTGCCAGCATTGAGGCTTCAGGAATCGGCGGCTACACCTTC | CASIEASGIGGYTF
TRBJ2-2 | TRBV28 | few | - | TGTGCCAGCAGTTCCCCAGGGGAGATGGCCGGGGAGCTGTTTTTT | CASSSPGEMAGELFF
TRBJ1-1 | TRBV9 | - | - | TGTGCCAGCAGCGCTGGGGACACCTATCGTATCCCTGAAGCTTTCTTT | CASSAGDTYRIPEAFF
TRBJ2-3 | TRBV14 | - | TRBD2 | TGTGCCAGCAGCCAGACTAGCGGGGGCGGCACAGATACGCAGTATTTT | CASSQTSGGGTDTQYF
TRBJ1-1 | TRBV5-4 | few | - | TGTGCCAGCAGCTTTTGGCGTTCGGGAATAGACCTATCGAACACTGAAGCTTTCTTT | CASSFWRSGIDLSNTEAFF
TRBJ1-2 | TRBV10-3 | - | TRBD1 | TGTGCCATCAGCCAGGGGGCCGATGGCTACACCTTC | CAISQGADGYTF
TRBJ2-1 | TRBV5-6 | - | TRBD2 | TGTGCCAGCAGCCTCACGGGAGGTGAGCAGTTCTTC | CASSLTGGEQFF
TRBJ2-7 | TRBV7-9 | - | TRBD1 | TGTGCCAGCAGCAAGGACAGGAGCCCTGTAGGATACGAGCAGTACTTC | CASSKDRSPVGYEQYF
TRBJ1-2 | TRBV11-3 | - | TRBD1 | TGTGCCAGCAGCCTCGGACAGGGCAACTATGGCTACACCTTC | CASSLGQGNYGYTF
TRBJ1-1 | TRBV2 | - | TRBD1 | TGTGCCAGCAGTGAAGGAGGGGGCACCACTGAAGCTTTCTTT | CASSEGGGTTEAFF
TRBJ2-7 | TRBV6-5 | - | - | TGTGCCAGCAGTTACGACCCGGGGGGCTCGGCTTACGAGCAGTACTTC | CASSYDPGGSAYEQYF
TRBJ2-1 | TRBV5-4 | - | - | TGTGCCAGCAGCCCTAACTCTAAAGCGATTGATGAGCAGTTCTTC | CASSPNSKAIDEQFF
TRBJ2-7 | TRBV11-3 | - | - | TGTGCCAGCAGCTCAACTGGGGCTGACGAGCAGTACTTC | CASSSTGADEQYF
TRBJ2-5 | TRBV6-5 | - | TRBD1 | TGTGCCAGCGAAGACAGGGGTGAGACCCAGTACTTC | CASEDRGETQYF
TRBJ2-5 | TRBV5-8 | - | TRBD1 | TGTGCCAGCAGCTTGGGGGACAGGGGGCAAGAGACCCAGTACTTC | CASSLGDRGQETQYF
TRBJ2-3 | TRBV6-5 | - | - | TGTGCCAGCAGTTACTCAGGGGCAAAAGGAGATACGCAGTATTTT | CASSYSGAKGDTQYF
TRBJ1-1 | TRBV7-9 | - | TRBD1 | TGTGCCAGCAGCTTACCCAGGGGGCGCGGGGAAACTGAAGCTTTCTTT | CASSLPRGRGETEAFF
TRBJ1-6 | TRBV9 | - | - | TGTGCCAACCCGCTATGGGAGGGGCACTCCTATAATTCACCCCTCCACTTT | CANPLWEGHSYNSPLHF
TRBJ2-5 | TRBV27 | - | TRBD1 | TGTGCCAGCAGACCTATTGACAGGGTGCAAGAGACCCAGTACTTC | CASRPIDRVQETQYF
TRBJ1-1 | TRBV27 | - | - | TGTGCCAGCAGGCGGGTCCCGAACACTGAAGCTTTCTTT | CASRRVPNTEAFF
TRBJ1-2 | TRBV19 | - | TRBD1 | TGTGCCAGTAGTATTGCCCCAACAGGGGCAAGGGGCTACACCTTC | CASSIAPTGARGYTF
TRBJ1-4 | TRBV5-1 | - | - | TGCGCCAGCAGCTTGGATACAGTTAATGAAAAACTGTTTTTT | CASSLDTVNEKLFF
TRBJ1-2 | TRBV7-9 | - | TRBD1 | TGTGCCAGCAGCTCCAGCAAGACAGGGGGGGATGGCTACACCTTC | CASSSSKTGGDGYTF
TRBJ2-5 | TRBV4-1 | - | - | TGCGCCAGCAGCCACGTCAGGGAAGAGACCCAGTACTTC | CASSHVREETQYF
TRBJ1-1 | TRBV28 | - | - | TGTGCCAGCAGTTCCGGGGAGAGGGTTCTAGGCGCTGAAGCTTTCTTT | CASSSGERVLGAEAFF
TRBJ1-6 | TRBV6-5 | once | TRBD1 | TGTGCCAGCAGTTCAGAGACAGGGGCGAATTCACCCCTCCACTTT | CASSSETGANSPLHF
TRBJ1-2 | TRBV7-9 | - | TRBD1 | TGTGCCAGCAGTACAGGGGTTGATGGCTACACCTTC | CASSTGVDGYTF
TRBJ1-1 | TRBV2 | - | TRBD1 | TGTGCCAGCATGTGGACCCGAGAGGGACAGGGGTTAACAATGAACACTGAAGCTTTCTTT | CASMWTREGQGLTMNTEAFF
TRBJ1-5 | TRBV19 | - | TRBD1 | TGTGCCAGTACCCTAGACAGGGATAAAGGTCAGCCCCAGCATTTT | CASTLDRDKGQPQHF
TRBJ2-3 | TRBV5-1 | - | TRBD2 | TGCGCCAGCAGCCCCCTACCGGGACTAGCTGTAGATACGCAGTATTTT | CASSPLPGLAVDTQYF
TRBJ2-5 | TRBV28 | - | TRBD1 | TGTGCCAGCAGTGGACAGGGGGGAAAAGAGACCCAGTACTTC | CASSGQGGKETQYF
TRBJ2-2 | TRBV29-1 | - | TRBD2 | TGCAGCGTTGCGTTAACTAGCGGGGGGTACACCGGGGAGCTGTTTTTT | CSVALTSGGYTGELFF
TRBJ1-1 | TRBV7-9 | - | - | TGTGCCAGCAGCGACCGGGTGCTCGGTACTGAAGCTTTCTTT | CASSDRVLGTEAFF
TRBJ2-7 | TRBV15 | - | TRBD1 | TGTGCCACCTCCGGGACAGGGATCTACGAGCAGTACTTC | CATSGTGIYEQYF
TRBJ1-1 | TRBV19 | - | - | TGTGCCAGTAAACAGGGTAGGACTGAAGCTTTCTTT | CASKQGRTEAFF
TRBJ2-7 | TRBV27 | - | TRBD2 | TGTGCCAGCAGTTTCCAGCGGGAGGGCGAGCAGTACTTC | CASSFQREGEQYF
TRBJ2-3 | TRBV11-2 | - | TRBD2 | TGTGCCAGCAGCTTATGGCGGGAGGTAGGCACAGATACGCAGTATTTT | CASSLWREVGTDTQYF
TRBJ2-5 | TRBV10-3 | - | TRBD2 | TGTGCCATCAGTGAGCCTAGCGGTCCCCAAGAGACCCAGTACTTC | CAISEPSGPQETQYF
TRBJ2-1 | TRBV18 | - | - | TGTGCCAGCTCACGAGACAGTAACAATGAGCAGTTCTTC | CASSRDSNNEQFF
TRBJ2-7 | TRBV2 | - | - | TGTGCCAGCACTCGCGGTCCTTTGTTCGAGCAGTACTTC | CASTRGPLFEQYF
TRBJ1-2 | TRBV5-1 | - | TRBD1 | TGCGCCAGCAGCTTGGCTACTCGGCCGGGGGACAGACCGGGGGACTATGGCTACACCTTC | CASSLATRPGDRPGDYGYTF
TRBJ1-2 | TRBV29-1 | - | - | TGCAGCGTTCGGGGGGGCGCTAACTATGGCTACACCTTC | CSVRGGANYGYTF
TRBJ1-4 | TRBV6-1 | once | TRBD1 | TGTGCCAGCAGGACAGGGGTGGGGGAAAAACTGTTTTTT | CASRTGVGEKLFF